This T cell receptor (beta chain) was recorded in a study of shared clonotypes between healthy human individuals. Germline lookup yields CDR1 KGHSH and CDR2 LQKENI. The CDR3 runs 12 residues. Data came from immunoSEQ multiplex PCR; TCRdb stores just in-frame clones and leaves some out. The sample yields 500,000 or so clones, 90% to 96% seen once. Donation came from healthy HIV-negative adults that had no recent acute infections or vaccinations. Investigators divided CD4+ cells into CD45RA+ naive and CD45RA-negative memory subsets. The chain combines TRBV18 with TRBJ2-5; D uncertain. The J call may be mistaken, given a closer DNA end match to TRBJ2-7. This sequence originates from a woman aged 30 to 39 in good health. The sequencing sample was made of naive CD4+ T cells sorted from blood. Subset reported: CD45RA+ positively selected. The CDR3 loop reads CASSPDLYEQYF. DNA of the CDR3: TGTGCCAGCTCTCCGGACCTCTACGAGCAGTACTTC.